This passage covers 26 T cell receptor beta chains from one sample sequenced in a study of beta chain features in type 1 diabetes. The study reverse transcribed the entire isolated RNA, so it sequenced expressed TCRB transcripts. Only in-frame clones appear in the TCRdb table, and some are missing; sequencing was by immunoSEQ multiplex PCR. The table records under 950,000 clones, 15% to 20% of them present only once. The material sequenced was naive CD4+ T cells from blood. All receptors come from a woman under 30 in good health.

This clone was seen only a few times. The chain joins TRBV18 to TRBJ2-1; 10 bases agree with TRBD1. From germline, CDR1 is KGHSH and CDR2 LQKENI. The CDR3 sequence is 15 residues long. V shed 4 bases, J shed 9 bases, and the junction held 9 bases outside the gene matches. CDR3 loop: CASSRGQGRWGEQFF. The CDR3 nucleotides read TGTGCCAGCTCACGGGGACAGGGGCGATGGGGTGAGCAGTTCTTC.

The CDR3 DNA is TGTGCCAGCAGCCAGGGACTAGCGGGTATCTCCTACGAGCAGTACTTC. Translating it yields CASSQGLAGISYEQYF. The rearrangement links TRBV4-2 to TRBJ2-7; TRBD2 matches 12 bases. The trim removed 3 bases at V and 0 bases at J, leaving 3 bases unmatched. Looked up from germline, CDR1 is LGHNA and CDR2 is YNFKEQ. This CDR3 contains 16 residues.

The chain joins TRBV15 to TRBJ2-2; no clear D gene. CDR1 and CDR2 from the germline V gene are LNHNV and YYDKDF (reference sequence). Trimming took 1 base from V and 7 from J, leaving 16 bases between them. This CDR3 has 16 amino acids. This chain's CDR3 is CATSRGRGPFVGELFF. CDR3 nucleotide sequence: TGTGCCACCAGCAGAGGAAGAGGTCCCTTTGTCGGGGAGCTGTTTTTT.

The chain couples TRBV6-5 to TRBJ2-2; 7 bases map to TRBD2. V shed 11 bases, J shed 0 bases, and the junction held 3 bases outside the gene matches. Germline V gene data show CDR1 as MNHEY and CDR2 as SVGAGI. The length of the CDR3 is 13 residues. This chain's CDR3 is CAAGESNTGELFF. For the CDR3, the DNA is TGTGCCGCGGGGGAATCGAACACCGGGGAGCTGTTTTTT.

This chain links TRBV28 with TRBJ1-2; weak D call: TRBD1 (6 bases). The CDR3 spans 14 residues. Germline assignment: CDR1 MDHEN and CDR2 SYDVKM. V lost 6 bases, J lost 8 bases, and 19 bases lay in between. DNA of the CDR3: TGTGCCAGCAGCCCTGGTGGGGGGGCAAGAGGCTACACCTTC. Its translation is CASSPGGGARGYTF.

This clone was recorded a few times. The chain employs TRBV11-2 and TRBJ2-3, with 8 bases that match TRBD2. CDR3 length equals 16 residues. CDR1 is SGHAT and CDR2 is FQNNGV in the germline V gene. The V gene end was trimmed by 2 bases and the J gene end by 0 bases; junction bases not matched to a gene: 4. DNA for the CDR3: TGTGCCAGCAGCTTATTCGGCGGGAGGAGCACAGATACGCAGTATTTT. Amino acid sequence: CASSLFGGRSTDTQYF.

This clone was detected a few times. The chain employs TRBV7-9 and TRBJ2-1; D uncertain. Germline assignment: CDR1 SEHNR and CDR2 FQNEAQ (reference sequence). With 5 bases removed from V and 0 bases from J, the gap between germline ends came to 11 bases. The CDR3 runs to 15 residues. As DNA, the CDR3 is TGTGCCAGCAGCAATACGACTTACTCCTACAATGAGCAGTTCTTC. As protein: CASSNTTYSYNEQFF.

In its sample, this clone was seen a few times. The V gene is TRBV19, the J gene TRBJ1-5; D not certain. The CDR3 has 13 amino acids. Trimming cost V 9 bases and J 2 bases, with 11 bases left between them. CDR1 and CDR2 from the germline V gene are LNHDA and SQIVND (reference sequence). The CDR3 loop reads CASTYGGNQPQHF. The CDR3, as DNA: TGTGCCAGCACCTATGGGGGCAATCAGCCCCAGCATTTT.

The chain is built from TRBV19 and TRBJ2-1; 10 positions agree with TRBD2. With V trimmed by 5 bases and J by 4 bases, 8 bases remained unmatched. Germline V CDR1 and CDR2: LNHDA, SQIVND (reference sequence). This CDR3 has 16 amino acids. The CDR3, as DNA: TGTGCCAGTAGTCTATCCGGGACTAGCGCATACAATGAGCAGTTCTTC. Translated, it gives CASSLSGTSAYNEQFF.

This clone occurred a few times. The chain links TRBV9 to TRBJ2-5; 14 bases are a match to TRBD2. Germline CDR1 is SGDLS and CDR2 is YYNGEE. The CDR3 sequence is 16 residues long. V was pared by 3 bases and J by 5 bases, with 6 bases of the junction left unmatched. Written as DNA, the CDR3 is TGTGCCAGCAGCGCCCGACTAGCGGGAGGGGTGGAGACCCAGTACTTC. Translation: CASSARLAGGVETQYF.

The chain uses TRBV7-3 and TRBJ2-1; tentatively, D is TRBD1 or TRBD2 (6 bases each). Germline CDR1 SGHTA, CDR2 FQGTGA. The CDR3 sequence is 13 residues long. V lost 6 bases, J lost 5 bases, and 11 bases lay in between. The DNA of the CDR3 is TGTGCCAGCAGTAGGGGGGCTCACAATGAGCAGTTCTTC. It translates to CASSRGAHNEQFF.

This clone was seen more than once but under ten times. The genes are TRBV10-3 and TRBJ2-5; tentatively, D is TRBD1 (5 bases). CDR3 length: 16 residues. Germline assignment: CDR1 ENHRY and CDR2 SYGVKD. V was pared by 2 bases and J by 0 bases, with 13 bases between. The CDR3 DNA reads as TGTGCCATCAGTGAGCAGACAGCCCTCTACCAAGAGACCCAGTACTTC. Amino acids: CAISEQTALYQETQYF.

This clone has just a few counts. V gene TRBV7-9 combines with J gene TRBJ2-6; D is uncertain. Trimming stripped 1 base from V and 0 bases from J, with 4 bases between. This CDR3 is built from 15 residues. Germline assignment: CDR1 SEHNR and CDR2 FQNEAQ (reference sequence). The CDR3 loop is CASSLVYSGANVLTF. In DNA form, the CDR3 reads TGTGCCAGCAGCTTAGTTTACTCTGGGGCCAACGTCCTGACTTTC.

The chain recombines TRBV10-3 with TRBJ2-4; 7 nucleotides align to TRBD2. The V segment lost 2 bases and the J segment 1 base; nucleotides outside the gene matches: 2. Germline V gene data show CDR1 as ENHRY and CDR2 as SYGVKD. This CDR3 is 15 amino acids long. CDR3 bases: TGTGCCATCAGTGAGCTGGGGGGGGCCAAAAACATTCAGTACTTC. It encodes CAISELGGAKNIQYF.

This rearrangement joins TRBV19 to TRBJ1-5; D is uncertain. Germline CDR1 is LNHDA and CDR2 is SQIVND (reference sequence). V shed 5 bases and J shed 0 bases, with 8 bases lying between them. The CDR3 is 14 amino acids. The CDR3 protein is CASSAHLSNQPQHF. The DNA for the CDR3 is TGTGCCAGTAGTGCCCATCTTAGCAATCAGCCCCAGCATTTT.

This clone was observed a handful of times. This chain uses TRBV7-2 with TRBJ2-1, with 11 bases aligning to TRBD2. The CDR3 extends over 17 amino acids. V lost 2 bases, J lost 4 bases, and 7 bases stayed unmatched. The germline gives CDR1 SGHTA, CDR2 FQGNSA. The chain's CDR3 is CASSLSSRLAGYNEQFF. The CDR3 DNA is TGTGCCAGCAGCTTAAGTTCCCGACTAGCGGGATACAATGAGCAGTTCTTC.

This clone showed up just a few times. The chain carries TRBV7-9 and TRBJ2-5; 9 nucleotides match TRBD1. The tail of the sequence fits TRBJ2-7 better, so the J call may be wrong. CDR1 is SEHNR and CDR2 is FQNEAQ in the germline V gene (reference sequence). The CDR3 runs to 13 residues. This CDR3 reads CASSRTGVYEQYF. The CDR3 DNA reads TGTGCCAGCAGCCGGACAGGGGTCTACGAGCAGTACTTC.

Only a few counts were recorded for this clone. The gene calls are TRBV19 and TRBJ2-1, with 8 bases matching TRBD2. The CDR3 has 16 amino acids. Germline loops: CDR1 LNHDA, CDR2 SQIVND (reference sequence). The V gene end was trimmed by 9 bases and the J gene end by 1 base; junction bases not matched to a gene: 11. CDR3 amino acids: CASRRGSGSSYNEQFF. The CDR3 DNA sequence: TGTGCCAGCCGCCGAGGGAGCGGGAGTTCCTACAATGAGCAGTTCTTC.

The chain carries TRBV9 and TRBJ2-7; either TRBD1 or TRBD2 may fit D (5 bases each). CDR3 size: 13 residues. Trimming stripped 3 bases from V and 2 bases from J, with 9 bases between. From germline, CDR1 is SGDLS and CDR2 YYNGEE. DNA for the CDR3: TGTGCCAGCAGCGGAGGGGTCCCCTACGAGCAGTACTTC. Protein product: CASSGGVPYEQYF.

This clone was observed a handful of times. The CDR3 sequence: CASSSTGGSDTQYF. The DNA for the CDR3 is TGTGCCAGCAGTTCCACAGGGGGGTCAGATACGCAGTATTTT. The J gene is TRBJ2-3, the V gene TRBV28; 8 nucleotides agree with TRBD1. Germline-derived CDR1 and CDR2 are MDHEN and SYDVKM. The CDR3 loop spans 14 amino acids. The V and J ends lost 4 bases and 4 bases, in that order; junction bases with no gene match: 4.

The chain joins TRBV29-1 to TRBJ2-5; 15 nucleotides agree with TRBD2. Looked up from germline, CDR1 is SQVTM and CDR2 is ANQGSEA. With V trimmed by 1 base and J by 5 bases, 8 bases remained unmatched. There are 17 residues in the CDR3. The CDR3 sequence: CSVEGTSGRGGQETQYF. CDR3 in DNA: TGCAGCGTTGAAGGGACTAGCGGGAGGGGGGGCCAGGAGACCCAGTACTTC.

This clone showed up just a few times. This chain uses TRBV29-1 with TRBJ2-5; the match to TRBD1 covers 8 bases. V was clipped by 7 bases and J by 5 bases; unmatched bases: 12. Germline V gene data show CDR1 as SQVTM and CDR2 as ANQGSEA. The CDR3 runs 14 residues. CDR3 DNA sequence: TGCAGCGCCCGGACAGGGCTTTACGGGGAGACCCAGTACTTC. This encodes CSARTGLYGETQYF.

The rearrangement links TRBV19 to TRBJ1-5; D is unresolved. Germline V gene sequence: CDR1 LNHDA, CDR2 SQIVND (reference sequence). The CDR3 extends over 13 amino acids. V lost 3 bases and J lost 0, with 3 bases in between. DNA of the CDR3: TGTGCCAGTAGTATGCATAGCAATCAGCCCCAGCATTTT. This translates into CASSMHSNQPQHF.

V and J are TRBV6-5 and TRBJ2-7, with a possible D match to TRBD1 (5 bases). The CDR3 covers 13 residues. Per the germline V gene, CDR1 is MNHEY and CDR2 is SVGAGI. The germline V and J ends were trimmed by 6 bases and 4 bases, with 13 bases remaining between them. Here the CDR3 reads CASSQGVQYEQYF. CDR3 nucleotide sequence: TGTGCCAGCAGCCAAGGGGTCCAGTACGAGCAGTACTTC.

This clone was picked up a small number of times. This chain's CDR3 is CASSSILAGLYNEQFF. The CDR3 DNA sequence: TGTGCCAGTAGTTCCATCCTAGCGGGACTATACAATGAGCAGTTCTTC. The chain uses TRBV19 and TRBJ2-1; 9 nucleotides line up with TRBD2. This CDR3 spans 16 amino acids. CDR1 LNHDA and CDR2 SQIVND come from the germline V gene (reference sequence). The ends lost 5 bases at V and 4 bases at J; junction bases unmatched: 9.

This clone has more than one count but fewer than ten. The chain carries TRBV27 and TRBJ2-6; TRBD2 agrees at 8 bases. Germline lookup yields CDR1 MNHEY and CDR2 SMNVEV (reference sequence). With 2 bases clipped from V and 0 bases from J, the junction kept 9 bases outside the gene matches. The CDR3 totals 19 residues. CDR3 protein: CASSLGVSGDFSGANVLTF. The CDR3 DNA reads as TGTGCCAGCAGTTTAGGAGTTAGCGGGGACTTCTCTGGGGCCAACGTCCTGACTTTC.